This T cell receptor (beta chain) is drawn from a study of blood T cell repertoires in COVID-19. About the research overall: Samples of COVID-19 (acute and convalescent) were obtained from the United States, Italy and Spain. In each case, the material was cDNA or gDNA derived from T cells, B-cell-depleted T cells, or PBMCs.

From germline, CDR1 is SGHRS and CDR2 YFSETQ. This CDR3 spans 21 amino acids. V gave up 0 bases and J gave up 5 bases; unmatched junction bases: 20. In the original workflow: Amplification of reference gene primers provided the estimated nucleated cell counts. The table came from immunoSEQ multiplex PCR; TCRdb's copy has only in-frame clones and leaves some out. V and J calls plus clone size are reproduced from that table; the DNA served to infer D and trimming. The data contain about 130,000 clones, more than 80% of them singletons. J is TRBJ1-1 and V is TRBV5-1, with TRBD1 identical over 12 bases. The sequencing sample was made of peripheral blood. This receptor was obtained from a human donor in a cohort sampled during active COVID-19. The CDR3 reads CASSLGSGLGTGGRLGTEAFF. The CDR3 DNA follows: TGCGCCAGCAGCTTGGGGTCCGGTTTGGGGACAGGGGGCCGTTTGGGAACTGAAGCTTTCTTT. The variable domain in full, completed from reference TRBV5-1 and TRBJ1-1, reads KAGVTQTPRYLIKTRGQQVTLSCSPISGHRSVSWYQQTPGQGLQFLFEYFSETQRNKGNFPGRFSGRQFSNSRSEMNVSTLELGDSALYLCASSLGSGLGTGGRLGTEAFFGQGTRLTVV.